A single sample gave rise to the 23 T cell receptor beta chains below, sequenced in a study of T cell repertoires in ileal Crohn's disease. Libraries were prepared by immunoSEQ multiplex PCR; TCRdb keeps only in-frame clonotypes and omits some of them. The sample gives about 62,000 clones, around nine tenths of which show up once; about 2.1% is in the top ten. As for time point: neoterminal ileum biopsy at postoperative endoscopy, about 6 months after surgery. The sample comprised ileal tissue. Receptors were obtained from an adult with Crohn's disease.

The J gene is TRBJ1-5, the V gene TRBV5-6; 8 bases match TRBD1. Germline CDR1 SGHDT, CDR2 YYEEEE. The CDR3 runs 15 residues. The J segment lost 6 bases and the V segment lost 4 bases, leaving 9 bases of the junction unmatched. The CDR3 nucleotides are TGTGCCAGCAGCCGTGGACAGGGTTTGGGTCAGCCCCAGCATTTT. As protein: CASSRGQGLGQPQHF.

The chain joins TRBV13 to TRBJ1-2; perhaps TRBD1 as D (6 bases). Germline V gene lookup returns CDR1 PRHDT and CDR2 FYEKMQ (reference sequence). The length of the CDR3 is 13 residues. V lost 4 bases to trimming and J lost 8 bases, with 14 bases between them. The CDR3 DNA follows: TGTGCCAGCAGCTACCCTCAGGGGCTGGGCTACACCTTC. Its protein is CASSYPQGLGYTF.

The V call is TRBV11-3, the J call TRBJ1-1; 7 bases map to TRBD1. Germline CDR1 SGHNT, CDR2 YENEEA. Trimming at V came to 4 bases and at J to 4 bases, leaving 9 bases not matched to a gene. The CDR3 runs 15 residues. CDR3 sequence reads: CASSSIRGIGTEAFF. CDR3 DNA: TGTGCCAGCAGCTCGATCAGGGGGATTGGCACTGAAGCTTTCTTT.

The rearrangement uses TRBV27 and TRBJ1-1; no reliable D call. CDR1 and CDR2 (germline): MNHEY, SMNVEV (reference sequence). The germline V and J ends were trimmed by 3 bases and 1 base, with 9 bases remaining between them. CDR3 length: 14 residues. The CDR3 reads CASSLFSGNTEAFF. The CDR3 DNA follows: TGTGCCAGCAGTTTGTTTTCGGGGAACACTGAAGCTTTCTTT.

The count of this clone is one. The chain uses TRBV6-6 and TRBJ2-3; maybe TRBD2 (6 bases). Trimming removed 0 bases at V and 4 bases at J, with 11 bases between. CDR1 is MNHNY and CDR2 is SVGAGI in the germline V gene (reference sequence). This CDR3 is built from 15 residues. DNA of the CDR3: TGTGCCAGCAGTTACTCGAGGGCGGGGTCAGATACGCAGTATTTT. Its translation is CASSYSRAGSDTQYF.

This clone was observed once. The rearrangement links TRBV4-2 to TRBJ1-5; D unresolved. Germline assignment: CDR1 LGHNA and CDR2 YNFKEQ. CDR3 length: 13 residues. The ends were cut back, 0 bases at V and 4 bases at J, with 4 bases in the middle. This chain's CDR3 is CASSQEQNQPQHF. CDR3 bases: TGTGCCAGCAGCCAAGAACAAAATCAGCCCCAGCATTTT.

The V gene is TRBV19, the J gene TRBJ1-2; D might be TRBD1 (6 bases). V was trimmed by 4 bases and J by 8 bases, leaving 23 bases between them. Germline CDR1 LNHDA, CDR2 SQIVND (reference sequence). This CDR3 is 16 amino acids long. CDR3 nucleotide sequence: TGTGCCAGTAGTAGTCCCCAGCAGGGGTTTTATCCGGGCTACACCTTC. Residues: CASSSPQQGFYPGYTF. The entire variable domain, with the rest obtained from reference TRBV19 and TRBJ1-2, is as follows: DGGITQSPKYLFRKEGQNVTLSCEQNLNHDAMYWYRQDPGQGLRLIYYSQIVNDFQKGDIAEGYSVSREKKESFPLTVTSAQKNPTAFYLCASSSPQQGFYPGYTFGSGTRLTVV.

The chain carries TRBV14 and TRBJ2-2; a possible D gene is TRBD1 (5 bases). The germline V and J ends were trimmed by 3 bases and 5 bases, with 13 bases remaining between them. Germline loops: CDR1 SGHDN, CDR2 FVKESK. The CDR3 consists of 15 residues. CDR3 residues: CASSQSGLSTGELFF. CDR3 DNA: TGTGCCAGCAGCCAGTCAGGGTTAAGTACCGGGGAGCTGTTTTTT.

The chain employs TRBV5-1 and TRBJ1-1; D perhaps matches TRBD1 (5 bases). The germline V gene has CDR1 SGHRS and CDR2 YFSETQ. The CDR3 contains 17 residues. V lost 0 bases to trimming and J lost 1 base, with 16 bases between them. This CDR3 is CASSLVSPVQGNTEAFF. In nucleotides, the CDR3 is TGCGCCAGCAGCTTGGTCTCCCCTGTTCAGGGGAACACTGAAGCTTTCTTT. The complete variable domain, with remaining parts taken from reference TRBV5-1 and TRBJ1-1, reads KAGVTQTPRYLIKTRGQQVTLSCSPISGHRSVSWYQQTPGQGLQFLFEYFSETQRNKGNFPGRFSGRQFSNSRSEMNVSTLELGDSALYLCASSLVSPVQGNTEAFFGQGTRLTVV.

The CDR3 region is CASSFTPGELFF. The CDR3 DNA sequence: TGTGCCAGCAGCTTTACTCCCGGGGAGCTGTTTTTT. The V gene is TRBV5-6, the J gene TRBJ2-2; no firm D call. CDR1 is SGHDT, CDR2 YYEEEE, per germline. The CDR3 is made up of 12 amino acids. Trimming took off 2 bases at V and 6 bases at J, with 5 bases between the two ends.

V and J are TRBV29-1 and TRBJ1-1; tentatively, D is TRBD1 (6 bases). The CDR3 runs to 13 residues. Per the germline V gene, CDR1 is SQVTM and CDR2 is ANQGSEA. Here the CDR3 reads CSPTGLGDTEAFF. The CDR3 DNA follows: TGCAGTCCCACAGGGCTGGGGGACACTGAAGCTTTCTTT.

The rearrangement uses TRBV9 and TRBJ1-2; maybe TRBD1 (6 bases). CDR3 length: 14 amino acids. Between the trimmed V and J ends, which lost 0 bases and 6 bases, there was a span of 12 bases. Germline V gene sequence: CDR1 SGDLS, CDR2 YYNGEE. CDR3 nucleotides: TGTGCCAGCAGCGTAGTTGGCAGGGGACATGGCTACACCTTC. Translating it yields CASSVVGRGHGYTF.

The chain employs TRBV25-1 and TRBJ1-2; TRBD1 aligns across 7 bases. The CDR3 extends over 14 amino acids. Germline V gene sequence: CDR1 MGHDK, CDR2 SYGVNS. Trimming took 6 bases from V and 5 from J; bases not matched to a gene: 9. In DNA form, the CDR3 reads TGTGCCAGCAGCGGAGGGACAGCCACATATGGCTACACCTTC. This gives the protein CASSGGTATYGYTF.

The rearrangement uses TRBV11-2 and TRBJ1-3, with no clear D. CDR3 size: 19 residues. V was clipped by 7 bases and J by 0 bases, with 25 bases between them. CDR1 is SGHAT, CDR2 FQNNGV, per germline. Here the CDR3 DNA reads TGTGCCAGCACCAAAGCTATTCTGGGAGTACCAACCTCTGGAAACACCATATATTTT. Translating gives CASTKAILGVPTSGNTIYF.

The V call is TRBV6-6, the J call TRBJ2-7; tentative D call: TRBD2 (6 bases). Germline V gene sequence: CDR1 MNHNY, CDR2 SVGAGI (reference sequence). This CDR3 region has 15 residues. Trimming removed 2 bases from V and 2 bases from J, with 13 bases in between. This CDR3 is CASSYPDYPTYEQYF. The CDR3 DNA reads as TGTGCCAGCAGTTACCCGGACTACCCAACCTACGAGCAGTACTTC.

This sequence joins TRBV19 and TRBJ1-1; 7 nucleotides match TRBD1. Germline trimming cut 0 bases from V and 1 base from J; bases unmatched to any gene: 8. The CDR3 is made up of 17 amino acids. Germline V lookup: CDR1 LNHDA, CDR2 SQIVND (reference sequence). The DNA for the CDR3 is TGTGCCAGTAGTATAGACAAATGGACAGGCCGGAACACTGAAGCTTTCTTT. Encoded protein: CASSIDKWTGRNTEAFF.

CDR3 protein: CATGGGSGANVLTF. The CDR3 coding sequence is TGTGCCACCGGGGGGGGTTCCGGGGCCAACGTCCTGACTTTC. J is TRBJ2-6 and V is TRBV2, with 8 bases aligning to TRBD2. CDR1 is SNHLY and CDR2 is FYNNEI in the germline V gene. CDR3 size: 14 residues. The trim removed 10 bases at V and 4 bases at J, leaving 6 bases unmatched.

V usage is TRBV18 and J usage is TRBJ2-7, with TRBD2 matching 7 bases. CDR1 is KGHSH and CDR2 is LQKENI in the germline V gene. V shed 1 base and J 0 bases; nucleotides not matched to a gene: 6. The CDR3 consists of 16 residues. CDR3 loop: CASSPLEGGNSYEQYF. The CDR3 nucleotides read TGTGCCAGCTCACCACTTGAGGGAGGGAACTCCTACGAGCAGTACTTC.

This clone has a single count. The gene calls are TRBV6-5 and TRBJ2-5; tentatively, D is TRBD2 (7 bases). The germline V and J ends were trimmed by 7 bases and 5 bases, with 17 bases remaining between them. Germline V CDR1 and CDR2: MNHEY, SVGAGI. The CDR3 contains 14 residues. The CDR3: CASIEGGPGETQYF. The CDR3 nucleotides read TGTGCCAGCATCGAGGGGGGGCCCGGTGAGACCCAGTACTTC.

The chain recombines TRBV5-1 with TRBJ1-3; D uncertain. Looked up from germline, CDR1 is SGHRS and CDR2 is YFSETQ. Trimming took 3 bases from V and 1 from J, leaving 5 bases between them. The CDR3 length is 13 residues. The CDR3 loop reads CASSWESGNTIYF. The CDR3 DNA is TGCGCCAGCAGCTGGGAGTCTGGAAACACCATATATTTT.

In regard to this clone: Other DNA sequences within the sample encode an identical CDR3. This sequence joins TRBV29-1 and TRBJ1-1, with D possibly TRBD1 on 6 matching bases. The CDR3 has 12 amino acids. V was shortened by 7 bases and J by 1 base, with 10 bases between the two germline ends. Looked up from germline, CDR1 is SQVTM and CDR2 is ANQGSEA. The CDR3 coding sequence is TGCAGCGCTAAACAGGGGAACACTGAAGCTTTCTTT. Its translation: CSAKQGNTEAFF.

This clone rates as medium-sized. The J gene is TRBJ1-1, the V gene TRBV6-1; D is unclear. CDR1 MNHNS and CDR2 SASEGT come from the germline V gene. This CDR3 contains 13 residues. V was shortened by 3 bases and J by 0 bases, with 5 bases between the two germline ends. CDR3 DNA sequence: TGTGCCAGCAGTGACAAAATGAACACTGAAGCTTTCTTT. Its translation is CASSDKMNTEAFF.

This chain joins TRBV5-4 and TRBJ2-7; D is possibly TRBD1 (6 bases). Germline CDR1 is SGHNT and CDR2 is YYREEE (reference sequence). This CDR3 is built from 14 residues. Deletions cut 3 bases from V and 1 base from J, with 11 bases between. The chain's CDR3 is CASSSAGTSYEQYF. The CDR3 nucleotides are TGTGCCAGCAGCTCGGCCGGGACATCCTACGAGCAGTACTTC.